One sample yielded the 11 T cell receptor beta chains listed below, sequenced in a study of Ad26.COV2.S vaccination and SARS-CoV-2 variants. The repertoire was sequenced with immunoSEQ multiplex PCR; TCRdb's copy has only in-frame clones and lacks some. The repertoire holds fewer than 900,000 clones, with 89% as singletons. Documented treatment: roughly 19 received Ad26.COV2.S at low or high dose, single or two shots; 5 received placebo; per-sample allocation not given. At day 63 after the first vaccine or placebo injection, samples were drawn. The material was peripheral blood, obtained in a trial of Ad26.COV2.S vaccine versus placebo. The origin of the receptors is a person aged 18-60 years who received the Ad26.COV2.S COVID-19 vaccine or a placebo.

The DNA of the CDR3 is TGCGCCAGCAGCTTGGAAGGACAGTTTTCCTACGAGCAGTACTTC. Translated: CASSLEGQFSYEQYF. This chain connects TRBV5-1 to TRBJ2-7; D might be TRBD1 (6 bases). The V end lost 0 bases, the J end lost 1 base, and 11 bases lay between the germline ends. Germline loops: CDR1 SGHRS, CDR2 YFSETQ. The CDR3 spans 15 residues.

The gene calls are TRBV24-1 and TRBJ2-5; D is unclear. Trimming cost V 5 bases and J 1 base, with 13 bases left between them. The CDR3 consists of 15 residues. CDR1 is KGHDR, CDR2 SFDVKD, per germline. CDR3 DNA sequence: TGTGCCACCAGTGGGGTGGGAATGGCCCAAGAGACCCAGTACTTC. The encoded protein is CATSGVGMAQETQYF.

This clone has only one observation. V gene TRBV18 combines with J gene TRBJ1-6; no reliable D call. Germline V gene sequence: CDR1 KGHSH, CDR2 LQKENI. The CDR3 runs 16 residues. The V gene lost 5 bases and the J gene lost 5 bases, with 16 bases spanning the gap. For the CDR3, the DNA is TGTGCCAGCTCATTCGTCCATCCCCTCAATAATTCACCCCTCCACTTT. It translates to CASSFVHPLNNSPLHF.

The chain recombines TRBV3-1 (or the pseudogene TRBV3-2) with TRBJ2-7; no reliable D call. The CDR3 length is 15 residues. Germline V gene sequence: CDR1 LGHDT, CDR2 YNNKEL (reference sequence). Trimming cost V 0 bases and J 2 bases, with 11 bases left between them. CDR3 in DNA: TGTGCCAGCAGCCAAGATCTGGGGTCTGCCTACGAGCAGTACTTC. Protein: CASSQDLGSAYEQYF.

J is TRBJ2-7 and V is TRBV10-3; maybe TRBD2 (5 bases). Trimming removed 5 bases at V and 1 base at J, with 12 bases between. The CDR3 has 14 amino acids. CDR1 is ENHRY and CDR2 is SYGVKD in the germline V gene. The CDR3 DNA reads TGTGCCATCAGTCTACTAGTGTATTCCTACGAGCAGTACTTC. The encoded protein is CAISLLVYSYEQYF.

This chain links TRBV6-5 with TRBJ2-1; 7 bases align to TRBD2. V was pared by 5 bases and J by 0 bases, with 4 bases of the junction left unmatched. The CDR3 is 15 residues long. Germline V gene lookup returns CDR1 MNHEY and CDR2 SVGAGI. In nucleotides, the CDR3 is TGTGCCAGCAGTCCTACTAGCGTCTCCTACAATGAGCAGTTCTTC. Its protein is CASSPTSVSYNEQFF.

V usage is TRBV9 and J usage is TRBJ1-2; D not certain. Trimming left V 0 bases short and J 1 base short, with 10 bases between. The CDR3 runs to 15 residues. Germline CDR1 SGDLS, CDR2 YYNGEE. The CDR3 protein is CASSVGPLLNYGYTF. The CDR3 coding sequence is TGTGCCAGCAGCGTAGGGCCGCTACTTAACTATGGCTACACCTTC.

As for this clone: In the same sample, other DNA sequences code for this CDR3. V and J are TRBV18 and TRBJ2-7; weak D call: TRBD1 (6 bases). Trimming took 3 bases from V and 2 from J, leaving 8 bases between them. CDR3 size: 13 residues. Per the germline V gene, CDR1 is KGHSH and CDR2 is LQKENI. CDR3 DNA: TGTGCCAGCTCACCGGGACAAACCTACGAGCAGTACTTC. Its translation is CASSPGQTYEQYF.

The genes are TRBV5-5 and TRBJ2-3, with D hard to call. The V gene lost 1 base and the J gene lost 2 bases, with 14 bases spanning the gap. The germline gives CDR1 SGHKS, CDR2 YYEKEE (reference sequence). The CDR3 consists of 16 residues. CDR3 region: CASSLMSKIITDTQYF. CDR3 sequence (DNA): TGTGCCAGCAGCTTGATGAGCAAAATTATCACAGATACGCAGTATTTT.

CDR3 region: CASSRSNQPQHF. Here the CDR3 DNA reads TGTGCCAGCAGCAGAAGCAATCAGCCCCAGCATTTT. The rearrangement links TRBV3-1 (or the pseudogene TRBV3-2) to TRBJ1-5; D unresolved. The CDR3 extends over 12 amino acids. V dropped 5 bases and J dropped 1 base, with 3 bases sitting between them. CDR1 and CDR2 (germline): LGHDT, YNNKEL (reference sequence).

The chain joins TRBV19 to TRBJ2-3; 10 nucleotides agree with TRBD2. The trim removed 7 bases at V and 5 bases at J, leaving 12 bases unmatched. The germline V gene has CDR1 LNHDA and CDR2 SQIVND (reference sequence). This CDR3 region has 16 residues. The CDR3 DNA follows: TGTGCCAGTAACTCCCTCAGCGGGGGGGCTGTAGATACGCAGTATTTT. It is translated as CASNSLSGGAVDTQYF.